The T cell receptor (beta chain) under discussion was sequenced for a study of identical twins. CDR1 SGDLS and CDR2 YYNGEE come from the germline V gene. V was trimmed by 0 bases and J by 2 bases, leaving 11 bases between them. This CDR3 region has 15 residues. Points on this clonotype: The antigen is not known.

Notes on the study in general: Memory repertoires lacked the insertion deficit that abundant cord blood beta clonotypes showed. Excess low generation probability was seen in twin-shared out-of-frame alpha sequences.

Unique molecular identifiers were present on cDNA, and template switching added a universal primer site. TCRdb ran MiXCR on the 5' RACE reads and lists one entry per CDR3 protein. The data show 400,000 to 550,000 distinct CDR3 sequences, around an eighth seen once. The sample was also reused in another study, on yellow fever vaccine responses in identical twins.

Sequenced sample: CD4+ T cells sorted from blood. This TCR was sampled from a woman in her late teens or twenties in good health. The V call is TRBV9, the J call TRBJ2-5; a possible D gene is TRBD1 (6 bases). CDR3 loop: CASSVGGGQQETQYF. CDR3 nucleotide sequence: TGTGCCAGCAGCGTAGGTGGGGGACAACAAGAGACCCAGTACTTC.